The 23 T cell receptor beta chains reported below all come from one sample, sequenced in a study of cytomegalovirus exposure and HLA in healthy donors. The PCR ran on 60 Vbeta and 13 Jbeta primers. Produced via immunoSEQ multiplex PCR; TCRdb's table is partial and in-frame only. The sample lists about 190,000 clones, around 83% occurring once. The sequenced sample was PBMCs. These receptors were obtained from a woman aged 18-29 years in good health and CMV-seronegative.

In regard to this clone: Other DNA sequences in this specimen translate into the identical CDR3. The rearrangement uses TRBV28 and TRBJ2-7, with no clear D. Germline loops: CDR1 MDHEN, CDR2 SYDVKM. The CDR3 loop spans 11 amino acids. Trimming removed 4 bases at V and 2 bases at J, with 3 bases between. The DNA of the CDR3 is TGTGCCAGCAGTTCAGCCTACGAGCAGTACTTC. It specifies CASSSAYEQYF.

This clone was picked up a small number of times. The V call is TRBV6-6, the J call TRBJ1-3, with D hard to call. The V gene's germline CDR1 is MNHNY and CDR2 SVGAGI (reference sequence). The CDR3 has 12 residues. V dropped 7 bases and J dropped 1 base, with 5 bases sitting between them. DNA for the CDR3: TGTGCCAGCACCGGGTCTGGAAACACCATATATTTT. Protein: CASTGSGNTIYF.

The chain carries TRBV7-6 and TRBJ1-4; 8 bases fit TRBD1. CDR1 is SGHVS and CDR2 is FNYEAQ in the germline V gene. The CDR3 has 16 residues. With 2 bases clipped from V and 15 bases from J, the junction kept 17 bases outside the gene matches. CDR3 sequence (DNA): TGTGCCAGCAGCTTATCCTTCGCGGGGACAGGTACAACCTTGTTTTTT. This translates into CASSLSFAGTGTTLFF.

Concerning this clone itself: Other DNA sequences in the sample encode the same CDR3. The rearrangement uses TRBV10-2 and TRBJ2-7; 7 bases map to TRBD2. V dropped 7 bases and J dropped 3; count of bases not matched to a gene: 9. Germline CDR1 is WSHSY and CDR2 is SAAADI. This CDR3 spans 14 amino acids. The CDR3 reads CASTLPGGGYEQYF. The DNA for the CDR3 is TGCGCCAGCACCCTACCTGGGGGGGGCTACGAGCAGTACTTC.

J is TRBJ1-2 and V is TRBV7-9; D is undetermined. Germline-derived CDR1 and CDR2 are SEHNR and FQNEAQ (reference sequence). The length of the CDR3 is 14 residues. Trimming removed 2 bases from V and 5 bases from J, with 12 bases in between. The CDR3 DNA reads TGTGCCAGCAGCTTAACCGGGGAGAGGTATGGCTACACCTTC. Encoded protein: CASSLTGERYGYTF.

The gene calls are TRBV28 and TRBJ2-7; 8 bases align to TRBD1. J lost 2 bases, V lost 6 bases, and 12 bases had no gene match. Germline CDR1 reads MDHEN; CDR2 reads SYDVKM. The CDR3 is made up of 16 amino acids. The CDR3 DNA follows: TGTGCCAGCAGCGCAGTTCTGGACAGGGCCCCCTACGAGCAGTACTTC. This codes for CASSAVLDRAPYEQYF. The full variable domain, completed using reference TRBV28 and TRBJ2-7, is DVKVTQSSRYLVKRTGEKVFLECVQDMDHENMFWYRQDPGLGLRLIYFSYDVKMKEKGDIPEGYSVSREKKERFSLILESASTNQTSMYLCASSAVLDRAPYEQYFGPGTRLTVT.

The sample holds a few counts of this clone. The rearrangement uses TRBV29-1 and TRBJ1-1, with D perhaps matching TRBD1 (5 bases). This CDR3 spans 12 amino acids. Germline V CDR1 and CDR2: SQVTM, ANQGSEA. V was cut by 1 base and J by 7 bases, with 10 bases left in between. In nucleotides, the CDR3 is TGCAGCGTTGAAGGTGGGGGGTATGAAGCTTTCTTT. Translated, it gives CSVEGGGYEAFF.

The chain couples TRBV19 to TRBJ2-2; D is perhaps TRBD2 (6 bases). The V gene's germline CDR1 is LNHDA and CDR2 SQIVND (reference sequence). The CDR3 spans 15 residues. The V and J ends lost 5 bases and 3 bases respectively, with 13 bases between them. CDR3 region: CASSGWDSYTGELFF. The CDR3 nucleotides read TGTGCCAGTAGTGGATGGGACTCCTACACCGGGGAGCTGTTTTTT. Full variable domain (remainder filled in from reference TRBV19 and TRBJ2-2): DGGITQSPKYLFRKEGQNVTLSCEQNLNHDAMYWYRQDPGQGLRLIYYSQIVNDFQKGDIAEGYSVSREKKESFPLTVTSAQKNPTAFYLCASSGWDSYTGELFFGEGSRLTVL.

This clone was recorded only once. CDR3 sequence: CASSTSGSSYNEQFF. DNA of the CDR3: TGTGCCAGTAGTACTAGCGGGAGTTCCTACAATGAGCAGTTCTTC. This rearrangement joins TRBV19 to TRBJ2-1; 10 bases fit TRBD2. The CDR3 contains 15 residues. J was trimmed by 1 base and V by 4 bases; bases with no gene match: 1. Germline assignment: CDR1 LNHDA and CDR2 SQIVND (reference sequence).

In its sample, this clone was seen a few times. This chain connects TRBV29-1 to TRBJ1-1, with D possibly being TRBD1 (5 bases). Germline V gene lookup returns CDR1 SQVTM and CDR2 ANQGSEA. Trimming removed 6 bases from V and 1 base from J, with 12 bases in between. This CDR3 comprises 13 residues. CDR3 DNA sequence: TGCAGCGTGGGACTCCGTGGGAACACTGAAGCTTTCTTT. It yields the protein CSVGLRGNTEAFF.

This chain connects TRBV25-1 to TRBJ2-1; no clear D. Trimming cost V 4 bases and J 4 bases, with 17 bases left between them. Germline-derived CDR1 and CDR2 are MGHDK and SYGVNS. This CDR3 is built from 16 residues. CDR3 sequence reads: CASSASRPDTYNEQFF. The CDR3 DNA sequence: TGTGCCAGCAGTGCGTCTCGCCCTGACACATACAATGAGCAGTTCTTC.

The chain employs TRBV4-3 and TRBJ2-5, with a possible D match to TRBD2 (6 bases). The CDR3 is 16 residues long. The germline gives CDR1 LGHNA, CDR2 YSLEER. The V gene lost 2 bases and the J gene lost 1 base, with 14 bases spanning the gap. The CDR3 here is CASSQSVAGLQETQYF. The CDR3 DNA is TGCGCCAGCAGCCAATCCGTGGCGGGACTCCAAGAGACCCAGTACTTC.

This rearrangement joins TRBV7-2 to TRBJ1-5, with 8 nucleotides matching TRBD1. This CDR3 has 17 amino acids. V shed 2 bases, J shed 0 bases, and the junction held 6 bases outside the gene matches. Germline V CDR1 and CDR2: SGHTA, FQGNSA. The CDR3 nucleotides read TGTGCCAGCAGCTTAACAGGGGGAATCCATAGCAATCAGCCCCAGCATTTT. Amino acids: CASSLTGGIHSNQPQHF.

This clone was recorded once. V is TRBV6-5 and J is TRBJ1-6, with 8 positions matching TRBD1. J lost 7 bases, V lost 4 bases, and 3 bases had no gene match. There are 14 residues in the CDR3. Germline V gene data show CDR1 as MNHEY and CDR2 as SVGAGI. CDR3 coding DNA: TGTGCCAGCAGTTTGACAGGGGCGAATTCACCCCTCCACTTT. This sequence encodes CASSLTGANSPLHF.

The chain links TRBV9 to TRBJ2-5; 7 nucleotides align to TRBD2. The J call could be wrong; TRBJ2-7 is a better fit for the DNA end. There are 13 residues in the CDR3. Germline values: CDR1 SGDLS, CDR2 YYNGEE. CDR3 protein: CASSGGSSYEQYF. The CDR3 nucleotides are TGTGCCAGCAGTGGCGGGAGCTCCTACGAGCAGTACTTC.

The chain couples TRBV6-1 to TRBJ2-7; 10 bases line up with TRBD2. Germline trimming cut 6 bases from V and 0 bases from J; bases unmatched to any gene: 5. Germline V gives CDR1 MNHNS, CDR2 SASEGT. The CDR3 sequence is 15 residues long. CDR3 DNA: TGTGCCAGCAGAACCGGACTAGCGGCCTCCTACGAGCAGTACTTC. It specifies CASRTGLAASYEQYF.

The chain carries TRBV29-1 and TRBJ2-2; TRBD1 agrees at 7 bases. The germline V gene has CDR1 SQVTM and CDR2 ANQGSEA. The CDR3 contains 13 residues. V lost 7 bases to trimming and J lost 1 base; unmatched junction nucleotides: 3. CDR3 sequence (DNA): TGCAGCGCTAGACAGGGGAACACCGGGGAGCTGTTTTTT. Translating it yields CSARQGNTGELFF.

V is TRBV9 and J is TRBJ2-1; D remains unclear. Trimming shortened V by 1 base and J by 0 bases, and 8 bases separated the two germline ends. This CDR3 is 15 amino acids long. The germline gives CDR1 SGDLS, CDR2 YYNGEE. The CDR3 nucleotides read TGTGCCAGCAGCGTACAGAACCCCTCCTACAATGAGCAGTTCTTC. Its protein product is CASSVQNPSYNEQFF. The variable domain in full, with the rest retrieved from reference TRBV9 and TRBJ2-1, is DSGVTQTPKHLITATGQRVTLRCSPRSGDLSVYWYQQSLDQGLQFLIQYYNGEERAKGNILERFSAQQFPDLHSELNLSSLELGDSALYFCASSVQNPSYNEQFFGPGTRLTVL.

The chain combines TRBV10-1 with TRBJ2-1; TRBD2 matches 12 bases. Germline CDR1 and CDR2: WNHNN and SYGVQD (reference sequence). V was pared by 6 bases and J by 8 bases, with 8 bases of the junction left unmatched. The CDR3 totals 15 residues. The CDR3 spells CASSHQLAGGDEQFF. The CDR3 DNA is TGCGCCAGCAGCCACCAACTAGCGGGAGGAGATGAGCAGTTCTTC.

J is TRBJ1-4 and V is TRBV7-8; D might be TRBD1 (6 bases). Germline CDR1 is SGHVS and CDR2 is FQNEAQ. The CDR3 sequence is 16 residues long. The germline V and J ends were trimmed by 1 base and 6 bases, with 15 bases remaining between them. This chain's CDR3 is CASSLGRRGADEKLFF. The CDR3 region has the DNA TGTGCCAGCAGCTTAGGCCGTCGGGGGGCGGATGAAAAACTGTTTTTT.

The rearrangement joins TRBV25-1 to TRBJ2-5, with 7 bases aligning to TRBD2. This CDR3 spans 13 amino acids. In germline, CDR1 is MGHDK, CDR2 SYGVNS. The ends lost 5 bases at V and 2 bases at J; junction bases unmatched: 2. Here the CDR3 reads CASSSGVQETQYF. CDR3 in DNA: TGTGCCAGCAGTAGCGGGGTACAAGAGACCCAGTACTTC. Looking up the rest from reference TRBV25-1 and TRBJ2-5 gives the full variable domain: EADIYQTPRYLVIGTGKKITLECSQTMGHDKMYWYQQDPGMELHLIHYSYGVNSTEKGDLSSESTVSRIRTEHFPLTLESARPSHTSQYLCASSSGVQETQYFGPGTRLLVL.

CDR3 bases: TGTGCCAGCAGCGTCGGACCGGGACTAGCGGGAGCCGTCGACACCGGGGAGCTGTTTTTT. It translates to CASSVGPGLAGAVDTGELFF. This chain joins TRBV9 and TRBJ2-2; 14 bases are shared with TRBD2. CDR3 length: 20 residues. CDR1 and CDR2 from the germline V gene are SGDLS and YYNGEE. V was pared by 2 bases and J by 3 bases, with 12 bases of the junction left unmatched.

This rearrangement joins TRBV5-1 to TRBJ2-1, with TRBD2 matching over 10 bases. This CDR3 is built from 18 residues. With V trimmed by 0 bases and J by 4 bases, 10 bases remained unmatched. Germline-derived CDR1 and CDR2 are SGHRS and YFSETQ. DNA for the CDR3: TGCGCCAGCAGCTTGGGCCATGCGGCTAGCGGGGGATACAATGAGCAGTTCTTC. Residues: CASSLGHAASGGYNEQFF.